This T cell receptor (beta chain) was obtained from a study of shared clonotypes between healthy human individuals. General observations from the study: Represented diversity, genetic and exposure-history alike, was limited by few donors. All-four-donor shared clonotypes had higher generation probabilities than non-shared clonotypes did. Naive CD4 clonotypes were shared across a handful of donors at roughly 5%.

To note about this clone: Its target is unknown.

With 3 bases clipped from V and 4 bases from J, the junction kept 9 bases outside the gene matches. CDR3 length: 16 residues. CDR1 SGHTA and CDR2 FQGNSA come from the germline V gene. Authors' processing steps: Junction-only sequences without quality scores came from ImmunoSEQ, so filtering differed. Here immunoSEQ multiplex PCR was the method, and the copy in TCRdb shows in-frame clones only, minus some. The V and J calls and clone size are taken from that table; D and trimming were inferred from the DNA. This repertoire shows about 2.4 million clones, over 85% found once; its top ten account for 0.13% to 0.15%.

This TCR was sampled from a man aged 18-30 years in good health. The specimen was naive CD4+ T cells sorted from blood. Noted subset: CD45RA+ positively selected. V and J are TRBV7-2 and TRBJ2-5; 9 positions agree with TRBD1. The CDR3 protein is CASSLSGQGLTETQYF. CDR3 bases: TGTGCCAGCAGCTTGTCGGGACAGGGCTTAACAGAGACCCAGTACTTC.